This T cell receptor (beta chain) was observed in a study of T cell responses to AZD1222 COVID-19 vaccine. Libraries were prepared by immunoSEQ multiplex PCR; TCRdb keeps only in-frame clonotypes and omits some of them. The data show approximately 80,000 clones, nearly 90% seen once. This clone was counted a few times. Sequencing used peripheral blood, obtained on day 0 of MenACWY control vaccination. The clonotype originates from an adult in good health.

Here the CDR3 DNA reads TGTGCCAGCAGCCAAGGGGGTCGTTCCTATAATTCACCCCTCCACTTT. The encoded protein is CASSQGGRSYNSPLHF. The chain is built from TRBV5-4 and TRBJ1-6; tentative D call: TRBD1 (6 bases). There are 16 residues in the CDR3. V lost 4 bases to trimming and J lost 1 base, with 12 bases between them. Germline V gene lookup returns CDR1 SGHNT and CDR2 YYREEE (reference sequence).